The table lists the clone carrying this T cell receptor (beta chain) with a few counts. Its antigen is undetermined. The sample originates from a study of T-cell memory formation after mild COVID-19. Study-level findings and limits: The finding that pre-infection memory included some responding clones suggested that cross-reactive memory joined.

The CDR3 runs 15 residues. Germline V CDR1 and CDR2: LGHNA, YNFKEQ. Trimming took off 4 bases at V and 10 bases at J, with 20 bases between the two ends. MiXCR was run by TCRdb on the 5' RACE reads, yielding one entry per CDR3 protein. Here the sample spans some 300,000 distinct CDR3 sequences, under 25% being singletons. The sequenced sample consisted of PBMCs or a T cell subset sorted from them (not recorded which). The TCR was taken from a man aged 18 to 30 who had mild COVID-19 (a few samples of this study predate the infection). Cell type and time point are not known. J is TRBJ1-5 and V is TRBV4-2; D is unresolved. CDR3 DNA: TGTGCCAGCAGCCCAACCGCGGCGATGGGGAATCCCCAGCATTTT. Its protein is CASSPTAAMGNPQHF.